These 29 T cell receptor beta chains originate from one sample sequenced in a study of beta chain features in type 1 diabetes. Isolated RNA was reverse transcribed in full, so expressed TCRB transcripts were sequenced. Some clones are missing from TCRdb's copy, which holds only in-frame ones; the method was immunoSEQ multiplex PCR. The sample lists hundreds of thousands of clones, approximately 30% occurring once. Sequenced input: naive CD4+ T cells from blood. The source is a man aged 18 to 29 in good health.

This chain uses TRBV25-1 with TRBJ2-1; the match to TRBD2 covers 7 bases. The germline CDR1 and CDR2 sequences are MGHDK and SYGVNS. The length of the CDR3 is 16 residues. Germline trimming cut 4 bases from V and 7 bases from J; bases unmatched to any gene: 13. The CDR3 loop reads CASSGGVLTGGNEQFF. CDR3 bases: TGTGCCAGCAGTGGGGGGGTTTTGACGGGAGGTAATGAGCAGTTCTTC.

This clone was observed a few times. Relative to the germline gene, one junction end is altered; a read error may explain this. The V call is TRBV7-7, the J call TRBJ2-7; the match to TRBD2 covers 7 bases. CDR1 is SSHAT, CDR2 FNYEAQ, per germline (reference sequence). This CDR3 spans 13 amino acids. This chain's CDR3 is CASSGTMGGEQYF. The CDR3 nucleotides read TGTGCTAGCAGCGGGACGATGGGCGGCGAGCAGTACTTC.

This clone was observed a few times. This chain links TRBV4-3 with TRBJ2-7, with D uncertain. The CDR3 sequence is 15 residues long. CDR1 and CDR2 from the germline V gene are LGHNA and YSLEER. V was trimmed by 0 bases and J by 6 bases, leaving 15 bases between them. The CDR3 is CASSQDVLGGREQYF. The DNA of the CDR3 is TGCGCCAGCAGCCAAGATGTGTTAGGTGGGCGCGAGCAGTACTTC.

There are a few counts of this clone. The V and J genes are TRBV18 and TRBJ2-2, with 8 bases matching TRBD1. This CDR3 region has 14 residues. J gave up 4 bases and V 3 bases, and 1 base lay outside the gene matches. Germline values: CDR1 KGHSH, CDR2 LQKENI. The CDR3 DNA is TGTGCCAGCTCACCGGACAGGGCCACCGGGGAGCTGTTTTTT. Residues: CASSPDRATGELFF.

CDR3 amino acids: CASSFVKGPSYEQYF. The DNA of the CDR3 is TGTGCCAGCAGCTTCGTCAAGGGCCCTAGCTACGAGCAGTACTTC. The rearrangement links TRBV7-9 to TRBJ2-7; D is uncertain. The CDR3 has 15 amino acids. Per germline, CDR1 SEHNR and CDR2 FQNEAQ (reference sequence). V gave up 3 bases and J gave up 3 bases, with 15 bases separating them.

The chain combines TRBV9 with TRBJ1-1; D might be TRBD1 (5 bases). This CDR3 spans 14 amino acids. V shed 2 bases and J shed 4 bases, with 12 bases lying between them. Looked up from germline, CDR1 is SGDLS and CDR2 is YYNGEE. The chain's CDR3 is CASSVTASSTEAFF. DNA of the CDR3: TGTGCCAGCAGCGTGACAGCCTCGAGCACTGAAGCTTTCTTT.

The chain carries TRBV30 and TRBJ1-1, with D unclear. V was clipped by 4 bases and J by 3 bases, with 12 bases between them. CDR1 GTSNPN and CDR2 SVGIG come from the germline V gene (reference sequence). The CDR3 runs 13 residues. The CDR3 loop reads CAWKPWVDTEAFF. CDR3 nucleotides: TGTGCCTGGAAGCCGTGGGTGGACACTGAAGCTTTCTTT.

This clone turned up a few times. This chain uses TRBV27 with TRBJ2-3; 7 bases fit TRBD2. V shed 10 bases, J shed 0 bases, and the junction held 7 bases outside the gene matches. This CDR3 is 14 amino acids long. Germline values: CDR1 MNHEY, CDR2 SMNVEV (reference sequence). The CDR3 here is CATRLATSTDTQYF. The DNA for the CDR3 is TGTGCCACGCGACTAGCTACTAGCACAGATACGCAGTATTTT.

V usage is TRBV14 and J usage is TRBJ2-5; D is ambiguous. Germline CDR1 reads SGHDN; CDR2 reads FVKESK. The V end was cut by 1 base, the J end by 7 bases, with 13 bases between. CDR3 length: 14 amino acids. CDR3 in amino acids: CASSQGFPVGTQYF. Here the CDR3 DNA reads TGTGCCAGCAGCCAAGGCTTCCCGGTGGGGACCCAGTACTTC.

This sequence joins TRBV10-3 and TRBJ2-5, with D tentatively TRBD1 (5 bases). Germline CDR1 and CDR2: ENHRY and SYGVKD. The CDR3 sequence is 14 residues long. Deletions cut 4 bases from V and 0 bases from J, with 9 bases between. In DNA, the CDR3 is TGTGCCATCAGTGTTCCAGGGTACCAAGAGACCCAGTACTTC. It codes for CAISVPGYQETQYF.

This clone was seen only a few times. The chain combines TRBV29-1 with TRBJ2-1; possible D gene TRBD2, 5 bases. Germline V gene data show CDR1 as SQVTM and CDR2 as ANQGSEA. The CDR3 is made up of 16 amino acids. Trimming pared 3 bases from V and 4 bases from J, leaving 19 bases between. In DNA form, the CDR3 reads TGCAGCGTTGAGTACCTACGCGGGCTACTTTACAATGAGCAGTTCTTC. This encodes CSVEYLRGLLYNEQFF.

V usage is TRBV30 and J usage is TRBJ2-5, with 10 bases identical to TRBD2. With V trimmed by 4 bases and J by 5 bases, 4 bases remained unmatched. Per the germline V gene, CDR1 is GTSNPN and CDR2 is SVGIG (reference sequence). The CDR3 extends over 13 amino acids. The CDR3 DNA reads TGTGCCTGGACTAGCGGGAGTCTGGAGACCCAGTACTTC. This gives the protein CAWTSGSLETQYF.

Only a few counts were recorded for this clone. The V call is TRBV30, the J call TRBJ2-1; D perhaps matches TRBD1 (6 bases). Trimming shortened V by 4 bases and J by 6 bases, and 7 bases separated the two germline ends. The germline V gene has CDR1 GTSNPN and CDR2 SVGIG (reference sequence). The CDR3 covers 11 residues. In DNA form, the CDR3 reads TGTGCCTGGAACAGGGTCAATGAGCAGTTCTTC. It is translated as CAWNRVNEQFF.

The chain has TRBV25-1 and TRBJ1-2; D may be TRBD1 (6 bases). The CDR3 extends over 14 amino acids. Trimming cost V 1 base and J 8 bases, with 14 bases left between them. Germline V gene lookup returns CDR1 MGHDK and CDR2 SYGVNS. CDR3 nucleotides: TGTGCCAGCAGTGAATGGGGACAAGATCAGGGCTACACCTTC. This encodes CASSEWGQDQGYTF.

The chain uses TRBV14 and TRBJ2-1; possible D gene TRBD2, 5 bases. Per the germline V gene, CDR1 is SGHDN and CDR2 is FVKESK. There are 15 residues in the CDR3. The V gene lost 1 base and the J gene lost 3 bases, with 10 bases spanning the gap. CDR3 residues: CASSQVKRSYNEQFF. Here the CDR3 DNA reads TGTGCCAGCAGCCAAGTAAAGCGGAGCTACAATGAGCAGTTCTTC. Filled out from reference TRBV14 and TRBJ2-1, the complete variable domain reads EAGVTQFPSHSVIEKGQTVTLRCDPISGHDNLYWYRRVMGKEIKFLLHFVKESKQDESGMPNNRFLAERTGGTYSTLKVQPAELEDSGVYFCASSQVKRSYNEQFFGPGTRLTVL.

The rearrangement uses TRBV7-2 and TRBJ2-7; 9 nucleotides line up with TRBD2. CDR1 and CDR2 from the germline V gene are SGHTA and FQGNSA. Unmatched junction bases numbered 10, after V lost 0 bases and J lost 4 bases. The CDR3 covers 17 residues. The DNA of the CDR3 is TGTGCCAGCAGCTTAGCGTATAGCGGGAGCGGTTCATACGAGCAGTACTTC. Its protein is CASSLAYSGSGSYEQYF.

This clone appeared a few times. The chain employs TRBV5-4 and TRBJ2-3; D ambiguous. CDR3 length: 15 residues. In germline, CDR1 is SGHNT, CDR2 YYREEE (reference sequence). V was trimmed by 0 bases and J by 2 bases, leaving 10 bases between them. The CDR3, as DNA: TGTGCCAGCAGCTTGGTAGGAATGCTCACAGATACGCAGTATTTT. Translating gives CASSLVGMLTDTQYF.

In this sample, this clone turned up a few times. The V call is TRBV7-2, the J call TRBJ2-3; TRBD2 matches 9 bases. Germline V gives CDR1 SGHTA, CDR2 FQGNSA. V trimming: 5 bases; J trimming: 2 bases; junction bases outside the gene matches: 8. There are 16 residues in the CDR3. The CDR3 DNA sequence: TGTGCCAGCAGCCGATTGACTAGCGGCTACACAGATACGCAGTATTTT. This sequence encodes CASSRLTSGYTDTQYF.

The chain links TRBV7-9 to TRBJ1-1, with a possible D match to TRBD1 (6 bases). Trimming left V 6 bases short and J 3 bases short, with 11 bases between. The CDR3 sequence is 13 residues long. From germline, CDR1 is SEHNR and CDR2 FQNEAQ (reference sequence). CDR3 coding DNA: TGTGCCAGCAGTGGACAGACCGACACTGAAGCTTTCTTT. The encoded protein is CASSGQTDTEAFF.

The chain links TRBV30 to TRBJ1-4, with unresolved D. V was clipped by 0 bases and J by 7 bases, with 15 bases between them. CDR3 length: 15 residues. Germline V gene data show CDR1 as GTSNPN and CDR2 as SVGIG (reference sequence). In DNA, the CDR3 is TGTGCCTGGAGTGTACGGCTCGGTTTTAGTGAAAAACTGTTTTTT. Protein: CAWSVRLGFSEKLFF.

In DNA, the CDR3 is TGTGCCGGAAACAGGGACACAGATACGCAGTATTTT. It codes for CAGNRDTDTQYF. V and J are TRBV2 and TRBJ2-3; weak D call: TRBD1 (6 bases). The CDR3 length is 12 residues. V lost 11 bases and J 2 bases, leaving 11 bases between the germline ends. Germline values: CDR1 SNHLY, CDR2 FYNNEI.

The chain is built from TRBV30 and TRBJ1-3, with no clear D. CDR3 length equals 12 residues. Germline V gene data show CDR1 as GTSNPN and CDR2 as SVGIG (reference sequence). With 6 bases removed from V and 0 bases from J, the gap between germline ends came to 6 bases. CDR3 nucleotides: TGTGCCTGCGCGGCCTCTGGAAACACCATATATTTT. This encodes CACAASGNTIYF. The full variable domain, its missing parts supplied by reference TRBV30 and TRBJ1-3, is SQTIHQWPATLVQPVGSPLSLECTVEGTSNPNLYWYRQAAGRGLQLLFYSVGIGQISSEVPQNLSASRPQDRQFILSSKKLLLSDSGFYLCACAASGNTIYFGEGSWLTVV.

This clone came up a few times. The chain couples TRBV6-5 to TRBJ1-2; TRBD1 matches 7 bases. CDR1 and CDR2 from the germline V gene are MNHEY and SVGAGI. V dropped 7 bases and J dropped 4; count of bases not matched to a gene: 12. This CDR3 comprises 15 residues. CDR3 nucleotides: TGTGCCAGCACCCCCTCGGTACAGGGGATCTATGGCTACACCTTC. Residues: CASTPSVQGIYGYTF.

This chain uses TRBV5-4 with TRBJ2-7; D gene unclear. The CDR3 sequence is 13 residues long. The germline V gene encodes CDR1 SGHNT and CDR2 YYREEE (reference sequence). Trimming left V 0 bases short and J 5 bases short, with 9 bases between. CDR3 sequence (DNA): TGTGCCAGCAGCTTGGAGGTTACGAACGAGCAGTACTTC. It encodes CASSLEVTNEQYF.

This clone was seen once. The chain links TRBV4-1 to TRBJ2-1; 13 bases line up with TRBD2. V shed 8 bases and J 2 bases; nucleotides not matched to a gene: 6. The CDR3 totals 16 residues. The germline V gene has CDR1 MGHRA and CDR2 YSYEKL. The CDR3 region has the DNA TGCGCCAGCTCCGGGACTAGCGGGAAACCCTACAATGAGCAGTTCTTC. Its translation: CASSGTSGKPYNEQFF.

V usage is TRBV25-1 and J usage is TRBJ2-3; D unclear. This CDR3 has 13 residues. Per the germline V gene, CDR1 is MGHDK and CDR2 is SYGVNS. Trimming cost V 1 base and J 13 bases, with 15 bases left between them. The CDR3 DNA follows: TGTGCCAGCAGTGAATCGGGTCAGGCATGGAAGTATTTT. Residues: CASSESGQAWKYF.

The chain is built from TRBV25-1 and TRBJ1-1; D is possibly TRBD1 (5 bases). Germline V CDR1 and CDR2: MGHDK, SYGVNS. This CDR3 comprises 14 residues. Trimming took 6 bases from V and 1 from J, leaving 12 bases between them. CDR3 residues: CASRQGHTNTEAFF. The CDR3 region has the DNA TGTGCCAGCAGGCAAGGACATACGAACACTGAAGCTTTCTTT.

This clone came up a few times. The chain has TRBV29-1 and TRBJ2-5, with TRBD2 matching 8 bases. V was clipped by 4 bases and J by 5 bases; unmatched bases: 6. Germline CDR1 reads SQVTM; CDR2 reads ANQGSEA. This CDR3 region has 13 residues. The DNA for the CDR3 is TGCAGCGTTGTTCCGGGAGGGGGGGAGACCCAGTACTTC. Translation gives CSVVPGGGETQYF. The full variable domain, with the rest looked up from reference TRBV29-1 and TRBJ2-5, is SAVISQKPSRDICQRGTSLTIQCQVDSQVTMMFWYRQQPGQSLTLIATANQGSEATYESGFVIDKFPISRPNLTFSTLTVSNMSPEDSSIYLCSVVPGGGETQYFGPGTRLLVL.

There are a few counts of this clone. The chain links TRBV2 to TRBJ2-3; 7 nucleotides match TRBD2. CDR1 SNHLY and CDR2 FYNNEI come from the germline V gene. The CDR3 has 15 amino acids. V trimming: 4 bases; J trimming: 3 bases; junction bases outside the gene matches: 7. The CDR3 region has the DNA TGTGCCAGCAGTGCAGGCGGGAGCCGGACAGATACGCAGTATTTT. Protein sequence: CASSAGGSRTDTQYF.